A selection of T cell receptor beta chains follows, all from one sample in a study of shared clonotypes between healthy human individuals. Profiling relied on immunoSEQ multiplex PCR, and the TCRdb table lists in-frame clones only, not all of them. The sample has approximately 500,000 clones, almost 80% seen once. Source material: PBMCs. All receptors derive from a middle-aged woman in good health. Some clones in this sample may be carry-over from other donors' samples. The CDR3 runs from the conserved cysteine through the conserved F or W. A D gene is named only where the DNA matches it firmly. Size is stated for part of the rows, as once, few or many counts, or as a class when the clone is expanded.

clone size | J gene | V gene | D gene | CDR3 DNA | CDR3 protein
NA | TRBJ1-2 | TRBV21-1 | NA | TGTGCCACCACCGGGACAGACAACTATGGCTACACCTTC | CATTGTDNYGYTF
NA | TRBJ2-7 | TRBV19 | NA | TGTGCCAGTAGTAAGGGGGAGGAGGCCCACGAGCAGTACTTC | CASSKGEEAHEQYF
NA | TRBJ2-6 | TRBV4-1 | NA | TGCGCCAGCAGCCAAGGGCCCGAGCTAGGGGCCAACGTCCTGACTTTC | CASSQGPELGANVLTF
NA | TRBJ1-1 | TRBV28 | NA | TGTGCCAGCAGTGCCCCGGTTGGGTACACTGAAGCTTTCTTT | CASSAPVGYTEAFF
NA | TRBJ2-1 | TRBV6-4 | NA | TGTGCCAGCAGTGACGGAGAGGCAGCCTACAATGAGCAGTTCTTC | CASSDGEAAYNEQFF
NA | TRBJ2-7 | TRBV29-1 | NA | TGCAGCGCGGGGGACCCCTTCCCCTACGAGCAGTACTTC | CSAGDPFPYEQYF
NA | TRBJ1-1 | TRBV6-5 | TRBD1 | TGTGCCAGCATAGGGGACAGGGTGGGCACTGAAGCTTTCTTT | CASIGDRVGTEAFF
NA | TRBJ2-7 | TRBV5-4 | TRBD1 | TGTGCCAGCAGCTTAGGGACAGCCAGCTCCTACGAGCAGTACTTC | CASSLGTASSYEQYF
few | TRBJ1-1 | TRBV21-1 | NA | TGTGCCAGCAGCAAAGCCGTACCCCGGGACAGGGGCACTGAAGCTTTCTTT | CASSKAVPRDRGTEAFF
NA | TRBJ2-7 | TRBV11-2 | TRBD1 | TGTGCCAGCAGCTTGGACAGGGAAACCTACGAGCAGTACTTC | CASSLDRETYEQYF
NA | TRBJ1-1 | TRBV7-2 | NA | TGTGCCAGCAGCTTAGGGGGCCTGAACACTGAAGCTTTCTTT | CASSLGGLNTEAFF
NA | TRBJ2-6 | TRBV2 | TRBD2 | TGTGCCAGCAGTGGGACTAGCGGGCCTCAAGGCGTCCTGACTTTC | CASSGTSGPQGVLTF
NA | TRBJ1-5 | TRBV10-2 | TRBD1 | TGCGCCAGCAGCCCGGGACAGGGAAAACCCAATCAGCCCCAGCATTTT | CASSPGQGKPNQPQHF
NA | TRBJ1-5 | TRBV7-2 | NA | TGTGCCAGCAGCCAAAATGGGGATCAGCCCCAGCATTTT | CASSQNGDQPQHF
NA | TRBJ1-1 | TRBV27 | TRBD1 | TGTGCCAGCAGTTACGGCAGGGGGGCGCCTGAAGCTTTCTTT | CASSYGRGAPEAFF
NA | TRBJ2-5 | TRBV19 | TRBD2 | TGTGCCAGTAGTCCCCGACTAGCGGGAGACAACCAAGAGACCCAGTACTTC | CASSPRLAGDNQETQYF
NA | TRBJ1-2 | TRBV6-5 | NA | TGTGCCAGCAGTGACGGACGGAACTATGGCTACACCTTC | CASSDGRNYGYTF
NA | TRBJ1-4 | TRBV6-1 | NA | TGTGCCAGCAGTGAAATAAGGGCGGTGAATGAAAAACTGTTTTTT | CASSEIRAVNEKLFF
NA | TRBJ2-5 | TRBV30 | NA | TGTGCCTGGAGAGGACTGGGAATAGAGACCCAGTACTTC | CAWRGLGIETQYF
few | TRBJ1-1 | TRBV6-5 | TRBD1 | TGTGCCAGCAACACGGGACAGACATTGAACACTGAAGCTTTCTTT | CASNTGQTLNTEAFF
NA | TRBJ2-7 | TRBV12-5 | NA | TGTGCTACTTGGAGGGGGGCCCGCTTC | CATWRGARF
NA | TRBJ2-3 | TRBV6-1 | NA | TGTGCCAGCAGTGAAGCGCGGCCGCTTTATACGCAGTATTTT | CASSEARPLYTQYF
NA | TRBJ2-2 | TRBV7-2 | NA | TGTGCCAGCAGCTTACTCAGGGGTGACACCGGGGAGCTGTTTTTT | CASSLLRGDTGELFF
NA | TRBJ2-7 | TRBV29-1 | NA | TGCAGCGTTTGGAGGGAAAGCTCCTACGAGCAGTACTTC | CSVWRESSYEQYF
NA | TRBJ1-5 | TRBV27 | TRBD1 | TGTGCCAGCAGTTTATCCGGACAGGGGGGTTATCAGCCCCAGCATTTT | CASSLSGQGGYQPQHF
NA | TRBJ2-7 | TRBV6-5 | TRBD2 | TGTGCCAGCAGTTACTATAGCGGGAGGGCCTACGAGCAGTACTTC | CASSYYSGRAYEQYF
NA | TRBJ2-3 | TRBV6-5 | NA | TGTGCCAGCAGTTTAGACACGGCAGATACGCAGTATTTT | CASSLDTADTQYF
NA | TRBJ2-3 | TRBV5-4 | TRBD2 | TGTGCCAGCAGCTTGGCCGGGACTAGCGGAGATACGCAGTATTTT | CASSLAGTSGDTQYF
NA | TRBJ1-1 | TRBV10-1 | NA | TGCGCCAGCAGTGGGTCTGAAGCTTTCTTT | CASSGSEAFF
NA | TRBJ2-5 | TRBV2 | NA | TGTGCCAGCAGCCCGCAGGGGGGAGGAGAGACCCAGTACTTC | CASSPQGGGETQYF
NA | TRBJ1-1 | TRBV7-2 | NA | TGTGCCAGCAAAAGAACAGGAGCCACTGAAGCTTTCTTT | CASKRTGATEAFF
NA | TRBJ2-7 | TRBV2 | TRBD1 | TGTGCCAGCAGTACGGACAGGGGGCGCTCCTACGAGCAGTACTTC | CASSTDRGRSYEQYF
NA | TRBJ1-1 | TRBV11-2 | NA | TGTGCCAGCAGCTTGCGAGGCCTGAACACTGAAGCTTTCTTT | CASSLRGLNTEAFF
NA | TRBJ2-1 | TRBV6-1 | NA | TGTGCCAGCAGTGCCGGGCCTGAGAATGAGCAGTTCTTC | CASSAGPENEQFF
NA | TRBJ1-1 | TRBV21-1 | NA | TGTGCCAGCAGCAAAGGATCCAGGGCGGAGATAGGGGCTTTCTTT | CASSKGSRAEIGAFF
NA | TRBJ2-1 | TRBV6-5 | NA | TGTGCCAGCAGTTACGCTGTGGACTCTACCTACAATGAGCAGTTCTTC | CASSYAVDSTYNEQFF
NA | TRBJ2-2 | TRBV5-5 | TRBD2 | TGTGCCAGCAGCAACTTGGGGGGGACCGGGGAGCTGTTTTTT | CASSNLGGTGELFF
NA | TRBJ1-2 | TRBV4-1 | NA | TGCGCCAGCAGCCAAGGGCTTCGGTTGGATGGCTACACCTTC | CASSQGLRLDGYTF
NA | TRBJ2-1 | TRBV30 | NA | TGTGCCTCAAGGGTTTTAAGTGAGCAGTTCTTC | CASRVLSEQFF